The T cell receptor beta chain described here comes from a study of PD-1 blockade in classical Hodgkin lymphoma. Germline V lookup: CDR1 SGHRS, CDR2 YFSETQ. V lost 2 bases, J lost 4 bases, and 14 bases lay in between. The CDR3 is 15 amino acids. Study-wide points: Only CD4+ TCR diversity, not CD8+, had risen significantly by C4D1. At baseline, newly diagnosed patients reportedly showed less TCR diversity than healthy donors.

As to this clone: Its antigen remains unidentified.

Each of the patients experienced relapse following autologous stem cell transplantation, and their brentuximab vedotin exposure differed. Best outcomes ranged across complete response, partial response and progressive disease. Profiling relied on immunoSEQ multiplex PCR, and the TCRdb table lists in-frame clones only, not all of them. The sample shows under 70,000 clones, over 70% of them seen only once. The source was peripheral blood mononuclear cells (PBMCs), collected before the second cycle of nivolumab. This chain connects TRBV5-1 to TRBJ2-3; D gene unclear. The TCR was taken from a human donor with classical Hodgkin lymphoma. The CDR3 protein is CASSLITQPPDTQYF. The CDR3 bases are TGCGCCAGCAGCTTAATAACCCAGCCCCCAGATACGCAGTATTTT.